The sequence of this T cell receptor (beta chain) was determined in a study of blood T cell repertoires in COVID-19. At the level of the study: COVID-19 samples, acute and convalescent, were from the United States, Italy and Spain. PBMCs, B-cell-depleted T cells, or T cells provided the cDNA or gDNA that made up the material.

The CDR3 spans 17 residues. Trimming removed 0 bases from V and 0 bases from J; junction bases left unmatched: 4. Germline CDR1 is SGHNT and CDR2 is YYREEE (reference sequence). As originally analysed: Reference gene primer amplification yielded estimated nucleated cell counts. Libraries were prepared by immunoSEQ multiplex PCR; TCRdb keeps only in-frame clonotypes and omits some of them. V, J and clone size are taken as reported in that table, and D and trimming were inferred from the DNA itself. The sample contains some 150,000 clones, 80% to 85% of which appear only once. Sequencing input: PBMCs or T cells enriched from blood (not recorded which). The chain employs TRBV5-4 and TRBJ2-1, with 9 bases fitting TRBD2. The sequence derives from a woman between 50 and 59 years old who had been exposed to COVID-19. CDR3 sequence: CASSLGRSGSSYNEQFF. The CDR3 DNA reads TGTGCCAGCAGCTTGGGGCGTAGCGGGAGCTCCTACAATGAGCAGTTCTTC.